This T cell receptor (beta chain) was profiled in a study of vaccination effects on CD4 cells after COVID-19. Study-level information: Of the BNT162b2 and mRNA-1273 vaccines, participants received two doses of one or the other.

The V gene lost 3 bases and the J gene lost 5 bases, with 10 bases spanning the gap. Germline V gives CDR1 SNHLY, CDR2 FYNNEI. There are 13 residues in the CDR3. This table comes from immunoSEQ multiplex PCR, and its TCRdb copy is limited to in-frame clones, with some not included. Of tens of thousands of clones in the sample, approximately 70% were seen once. In the ViraFEST assay, antigen-specific CD4+ clonotypes were identified by expansion after peptide-pool stimulation. Subsequent to a culture period of approximately 11 days, CD4+ T cells were isolated. In the vaccine recipients, nucleocapsid antibodies were negative and there was no prior SARS-CoV-2 infection. Each well held 2 million to 2.5 million PBMC cultured with about 9.9 ug/ml peptides and roughly 10 IU/ml IL-2. A word on this clone: The antigen remains undetermined.

This chain uses TRBV2 with TRBJ1-1; D is unclear. The material sequenced was CD4+ T cells from PBMCs cultured with SARS-CoV-2 spike peptides, taken before COVID-19 vaccination. The TCR comes from a human donor who received a COVID-19 vaccine. In DNA, the CDR3 is TGTGCCAGCAGTGAGTTGGGGAGGACTGAAGCTTTCTTT. Encoded protein: CASSELGRTEAFF. The full variable domain, completed using reference TRBV2 and TRBJ1-1, is EPEVTQTPSHQVTQMGQEVILRCVPISNHLYFYWYRQILGQKVEFLVSFYNNEISEKSEIFDDQFSVERPDGSNFTLKIRSTKLEDSAMYFCASSELGRTEAFFGQGTRLTVV.